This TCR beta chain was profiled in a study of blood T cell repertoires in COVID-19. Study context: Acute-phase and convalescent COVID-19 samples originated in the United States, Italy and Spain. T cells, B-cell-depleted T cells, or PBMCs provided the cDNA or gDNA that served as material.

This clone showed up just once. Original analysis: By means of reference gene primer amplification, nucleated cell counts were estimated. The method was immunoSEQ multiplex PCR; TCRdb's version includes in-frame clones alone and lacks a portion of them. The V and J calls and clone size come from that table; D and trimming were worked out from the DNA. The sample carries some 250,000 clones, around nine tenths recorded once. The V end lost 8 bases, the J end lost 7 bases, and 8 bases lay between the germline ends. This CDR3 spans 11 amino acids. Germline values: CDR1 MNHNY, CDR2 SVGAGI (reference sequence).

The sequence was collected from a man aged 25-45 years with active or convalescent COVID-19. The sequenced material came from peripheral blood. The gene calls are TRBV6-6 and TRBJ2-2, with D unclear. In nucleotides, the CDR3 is TGTGCCAGCGAAACGGGCGGGGAGCTGTTTTTT. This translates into CASETGGELFF.